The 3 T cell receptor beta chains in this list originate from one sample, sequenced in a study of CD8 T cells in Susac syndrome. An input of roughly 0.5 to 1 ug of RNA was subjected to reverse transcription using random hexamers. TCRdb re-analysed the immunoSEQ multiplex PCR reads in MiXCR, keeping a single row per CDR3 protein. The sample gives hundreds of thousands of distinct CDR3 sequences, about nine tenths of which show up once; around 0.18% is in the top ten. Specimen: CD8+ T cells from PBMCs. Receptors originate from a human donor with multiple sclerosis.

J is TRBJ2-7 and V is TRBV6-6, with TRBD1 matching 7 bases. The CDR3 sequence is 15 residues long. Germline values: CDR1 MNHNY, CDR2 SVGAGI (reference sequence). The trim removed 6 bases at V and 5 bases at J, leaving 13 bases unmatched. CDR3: CASSHPPTGRNEQYF. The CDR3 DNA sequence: TGTGCCAGCAGCCATCCCCCGACAGGGAGAAACGAGCAGTACTTC.

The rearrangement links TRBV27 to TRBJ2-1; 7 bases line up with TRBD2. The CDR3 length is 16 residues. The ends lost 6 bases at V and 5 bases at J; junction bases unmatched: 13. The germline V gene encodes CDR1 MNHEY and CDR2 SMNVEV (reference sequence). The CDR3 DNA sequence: TGTGCCAGCAGCCAGCCCGTCGGGAGGTTCGACAATGAGCAGTTCTTC. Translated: CASSQPVGRFDNEQFF.

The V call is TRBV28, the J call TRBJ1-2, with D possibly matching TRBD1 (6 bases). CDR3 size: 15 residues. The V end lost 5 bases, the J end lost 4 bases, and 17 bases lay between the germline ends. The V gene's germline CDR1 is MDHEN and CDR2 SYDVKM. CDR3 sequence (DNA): TGTGCCAGCAGTCCTACGGTTGGGGGCTCCTATGGCTACACCTTC. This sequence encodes CASSPTVGGSYGYTF.